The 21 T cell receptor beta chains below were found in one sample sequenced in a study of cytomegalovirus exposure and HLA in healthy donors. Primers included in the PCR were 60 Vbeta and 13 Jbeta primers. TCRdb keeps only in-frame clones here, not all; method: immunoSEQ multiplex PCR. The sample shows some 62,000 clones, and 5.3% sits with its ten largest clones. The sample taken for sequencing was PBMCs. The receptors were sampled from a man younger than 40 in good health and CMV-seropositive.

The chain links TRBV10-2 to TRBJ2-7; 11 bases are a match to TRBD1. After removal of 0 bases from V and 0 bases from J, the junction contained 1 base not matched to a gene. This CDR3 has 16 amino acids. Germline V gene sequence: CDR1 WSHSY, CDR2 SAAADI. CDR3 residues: CASSESGTGGSYEQYF. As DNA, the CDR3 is TGCGCCAGCAGTGAGTCTGGGACAGGGGGCTCCTACGAGCAGTACTTC.

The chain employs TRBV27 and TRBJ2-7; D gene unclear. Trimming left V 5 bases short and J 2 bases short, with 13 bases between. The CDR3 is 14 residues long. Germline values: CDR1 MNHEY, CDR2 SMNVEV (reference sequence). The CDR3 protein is CASSTSTLAYEQYF. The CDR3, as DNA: TGTGCCAGCAGTACCAGCACCCTAGCCTACGAGCAGTACTTC.

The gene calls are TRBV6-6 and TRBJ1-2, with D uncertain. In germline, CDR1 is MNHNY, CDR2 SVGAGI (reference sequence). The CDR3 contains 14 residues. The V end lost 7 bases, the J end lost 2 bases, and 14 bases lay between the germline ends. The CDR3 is CASKRTELNYGYTF. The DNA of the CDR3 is TGTGCCAGCAAGCGGACCGAGTTGAACTATGGCTACACCTTC.

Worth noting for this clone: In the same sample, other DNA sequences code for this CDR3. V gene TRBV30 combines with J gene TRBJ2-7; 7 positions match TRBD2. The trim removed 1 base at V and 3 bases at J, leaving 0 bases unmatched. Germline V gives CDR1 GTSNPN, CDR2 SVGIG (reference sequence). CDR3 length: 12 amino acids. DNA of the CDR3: TGTGCCTGGAGTGGGGGGGGCTACGAGCAGTACTTC. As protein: CAWSGGGYEQYF.

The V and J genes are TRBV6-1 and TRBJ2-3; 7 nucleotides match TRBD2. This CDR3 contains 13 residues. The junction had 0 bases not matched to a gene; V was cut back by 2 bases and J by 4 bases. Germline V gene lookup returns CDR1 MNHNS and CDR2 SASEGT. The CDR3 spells CASSELAADTQYF. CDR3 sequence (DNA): TGTGCCAGCAGTGAACTAGCGGCAGATACGCAGTATTTT.

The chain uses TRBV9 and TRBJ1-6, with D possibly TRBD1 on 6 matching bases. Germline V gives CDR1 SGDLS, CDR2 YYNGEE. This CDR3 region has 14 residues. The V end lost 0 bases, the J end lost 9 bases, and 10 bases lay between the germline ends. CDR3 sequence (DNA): TGTGCCAGCAGCGTAGAGGGGGTAACTTCACCCCTCCACTTT. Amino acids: CASSVEGVTSPLHF.

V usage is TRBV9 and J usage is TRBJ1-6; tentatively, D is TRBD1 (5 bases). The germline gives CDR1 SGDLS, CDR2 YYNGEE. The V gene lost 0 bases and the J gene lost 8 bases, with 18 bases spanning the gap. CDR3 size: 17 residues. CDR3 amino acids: CASSVDGQGGWDSPLHF. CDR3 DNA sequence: TGTGCCAGCAGCGTAGATGGGCAGGGAGGATGGGATTCACCCCTCCACTTT.

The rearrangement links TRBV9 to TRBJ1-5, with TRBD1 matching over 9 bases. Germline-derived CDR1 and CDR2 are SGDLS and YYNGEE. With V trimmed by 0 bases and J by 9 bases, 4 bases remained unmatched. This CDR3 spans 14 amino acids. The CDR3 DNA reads TGTGCCAGCAGCGTAGGAGGACAGGGGTGGCCCCAGCATTTT. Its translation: CASSVGGQGWPQHF.

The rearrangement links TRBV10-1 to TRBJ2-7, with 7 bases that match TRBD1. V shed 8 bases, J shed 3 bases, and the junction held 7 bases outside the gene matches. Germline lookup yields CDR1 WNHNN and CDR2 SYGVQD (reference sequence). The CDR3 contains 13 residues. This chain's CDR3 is CASFFRDSYEQYF. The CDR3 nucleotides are TGCGCCAGCTTCTTCCGGGACAGCTACGAGCAGTACTTC.

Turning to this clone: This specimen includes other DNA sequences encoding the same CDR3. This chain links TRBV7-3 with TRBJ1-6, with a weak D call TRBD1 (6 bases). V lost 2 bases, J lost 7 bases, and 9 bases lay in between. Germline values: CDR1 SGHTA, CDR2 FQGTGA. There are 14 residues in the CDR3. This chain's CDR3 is CASSLFQGNSPLHF. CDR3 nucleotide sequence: TGTGCCAGCAGCTTATTCCAGGGGAATTCACCCCTCCACTTT.

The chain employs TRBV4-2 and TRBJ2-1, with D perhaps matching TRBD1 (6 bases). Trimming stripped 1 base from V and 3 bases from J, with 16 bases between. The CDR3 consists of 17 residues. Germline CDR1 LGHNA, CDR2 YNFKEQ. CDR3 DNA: TGTGCCAGCAGCCAAGCCTCGACAGGTAGGAACTACAATGAGCAGTTCTTC. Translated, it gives CASSQASTGRNYNEQFF.

This chain's CDR3 is CALSGVGWYTEAFF. In DNA form, the CDR3 reads TGTGCCCTATCGGGGGTAGGTTGGTACACTGAAGCTTTCTTT. The gene calls are TRBV30 and TRBJ1-1, with D possibly matching TRBD1 (5 bases). The length of the CDR3 is 14 residues. Trimming took off 8 bases at V and 3 bases at J, with 19 bases between the two ends. The germline V gene encodes CDR1 GTSNPN and CDR2 SVGIG (reference sequence).

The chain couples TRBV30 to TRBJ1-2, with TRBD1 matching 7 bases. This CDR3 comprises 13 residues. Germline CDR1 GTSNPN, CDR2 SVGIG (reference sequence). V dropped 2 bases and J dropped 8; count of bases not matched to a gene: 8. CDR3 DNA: TGTGCCTGGAGTCAACAGGGGATACGAGGCTACACCTTC. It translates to CAWSQQGIRGYTF.

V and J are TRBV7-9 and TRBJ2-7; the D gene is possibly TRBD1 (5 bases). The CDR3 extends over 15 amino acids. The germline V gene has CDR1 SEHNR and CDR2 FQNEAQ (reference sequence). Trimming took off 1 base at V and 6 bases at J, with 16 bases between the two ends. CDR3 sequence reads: CASSLGNRWGSEQYF. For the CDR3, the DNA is TGTGCCAGCAGCTTAGGAAACAGGTGGGGATCCGAGCAGTACTTC.

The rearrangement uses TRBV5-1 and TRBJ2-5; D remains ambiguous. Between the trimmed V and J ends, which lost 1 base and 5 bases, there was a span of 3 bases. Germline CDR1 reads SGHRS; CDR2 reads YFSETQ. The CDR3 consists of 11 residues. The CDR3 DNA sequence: TGCGCCAGCAGCTTGCGGGAGACCCAGTACTTC. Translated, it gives CASSLRETQYF.

CDR3 nucleotides: TGTGCCAGCAGCTACCGGGGGAATGAAAAACTGTTTTTT. This sequence encodes CASSYRGNEKLFF. The chain combines TRBV11-1 with TRBJ1-4; D might be TRBD1 (5 bases). The V end was cut by 4 bases, the J end by 5 bases, with 8 bases between. The CDR3 is made up of 13 amino acids. Germline values: CDR1 SGHAT, CDR2 FQDESV (reference sequence).

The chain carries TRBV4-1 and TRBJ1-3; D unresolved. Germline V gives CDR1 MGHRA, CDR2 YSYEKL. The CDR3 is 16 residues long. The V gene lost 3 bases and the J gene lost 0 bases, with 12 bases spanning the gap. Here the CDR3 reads CASSQLYGNSGNTIYF. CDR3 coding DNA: TGCGCCAGCAGCCAGTTATACGGGAACTCTGGAAACACCATATATTTT.

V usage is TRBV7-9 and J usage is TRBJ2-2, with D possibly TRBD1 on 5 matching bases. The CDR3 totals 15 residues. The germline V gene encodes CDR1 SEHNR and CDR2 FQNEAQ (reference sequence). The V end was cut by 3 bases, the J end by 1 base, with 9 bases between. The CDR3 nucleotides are TGTGCCAGCAGCTTCAGGGCGGTGAACACCGGGGAGCTGTTTTTT. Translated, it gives CASSFRAVNTGELFF.

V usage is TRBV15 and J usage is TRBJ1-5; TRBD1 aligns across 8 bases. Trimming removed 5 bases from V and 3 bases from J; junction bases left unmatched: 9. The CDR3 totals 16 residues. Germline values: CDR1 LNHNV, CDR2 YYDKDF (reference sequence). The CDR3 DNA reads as TGTGCCACCAGCGGACAATTGACAGGGGACAATCAGCCCCAGCATTTT. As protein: CATSGQLTGDNQPQHF.

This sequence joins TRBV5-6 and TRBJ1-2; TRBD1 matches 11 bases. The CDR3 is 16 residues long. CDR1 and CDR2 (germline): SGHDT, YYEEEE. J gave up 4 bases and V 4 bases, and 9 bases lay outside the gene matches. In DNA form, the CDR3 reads TGTGCCAGCAGCGGACAGAGGACAGGGGGCGGCTATGGCTACACCTTC. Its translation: CASSGQRTGGGYGYTF.

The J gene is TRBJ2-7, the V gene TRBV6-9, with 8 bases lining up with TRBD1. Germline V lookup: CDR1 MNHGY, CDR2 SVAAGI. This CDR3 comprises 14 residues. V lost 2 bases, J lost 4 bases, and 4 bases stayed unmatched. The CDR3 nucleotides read TGTGCCAGCAGTTATGGGCAGGGGGCTTACGAGCAGTACTTC. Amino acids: CASSYGQGAYEQYF.